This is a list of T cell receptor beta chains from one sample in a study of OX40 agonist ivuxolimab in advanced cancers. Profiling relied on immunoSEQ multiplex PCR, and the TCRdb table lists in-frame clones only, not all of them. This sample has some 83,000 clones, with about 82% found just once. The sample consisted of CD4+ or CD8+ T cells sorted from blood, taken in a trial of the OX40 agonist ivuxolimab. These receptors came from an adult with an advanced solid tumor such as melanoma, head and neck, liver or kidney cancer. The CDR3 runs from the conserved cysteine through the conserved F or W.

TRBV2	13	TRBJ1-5	CASNRGTNQPQHF
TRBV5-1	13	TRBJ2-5	CASSALNQETQYF
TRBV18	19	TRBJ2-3	CASSQGLAGVGISTDTQYF
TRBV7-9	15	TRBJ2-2	CASSGAGGVTGELFF
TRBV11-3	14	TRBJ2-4	CASSLGGTSGIQYF
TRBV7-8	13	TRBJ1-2	CASSLGGGAGYTF
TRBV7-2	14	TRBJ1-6	CASSPKGASSPLHF
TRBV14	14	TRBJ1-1	CASSQELGYTEAFF
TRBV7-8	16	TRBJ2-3	CASSLERVFSTDTQYF
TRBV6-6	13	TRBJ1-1	CASSAEGSTEAFF
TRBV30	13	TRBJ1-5	CAWSESLNQPQHF
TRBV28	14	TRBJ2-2	CASSRGGNTGELFF